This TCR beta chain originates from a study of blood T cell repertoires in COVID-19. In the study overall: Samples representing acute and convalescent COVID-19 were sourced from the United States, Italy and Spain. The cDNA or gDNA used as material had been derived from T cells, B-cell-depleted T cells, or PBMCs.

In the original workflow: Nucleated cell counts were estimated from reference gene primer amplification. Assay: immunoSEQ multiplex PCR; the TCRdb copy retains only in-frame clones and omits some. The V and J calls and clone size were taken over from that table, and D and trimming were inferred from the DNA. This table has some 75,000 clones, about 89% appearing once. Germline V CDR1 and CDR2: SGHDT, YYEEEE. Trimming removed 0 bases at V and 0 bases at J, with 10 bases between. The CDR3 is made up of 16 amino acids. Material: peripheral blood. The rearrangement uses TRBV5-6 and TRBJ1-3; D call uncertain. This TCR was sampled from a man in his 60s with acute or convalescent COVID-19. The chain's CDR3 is CASSLAWRTSGNTIYF. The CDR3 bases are TGTGCCAGCAGCTTGGCCTGGAGAACCTCTGGAAACACCATATATTTT.